These 5 T cell receptor beta chains came from one sample sequenced in a study of T cell changes during pregnancy in multiple sclerosis. Generated by immunoSEQ multiplex PCR, the TCRdb table keeps only in-frame clones and is missing some. The sample lists 35,000 to 50,000 clones, roughly 92% seen once, with roughly 0.7% in the top ten. The specimen was CD4+ T cells from peripheral blood mononuclear cells, collected in the first trimester of pregnancy. The receptors derive from a female donor with multiple sclerosis, enrolled in a pregnancy study.

CDR3 nucleotides: TGTGCCAGCAGCTTGTCCTCTCGGCGGGAGCAGTTCTTC. It codes for CASSLSSRREQFF. The chain combines TRBV5-6 with TRBJ2-1; no clear D gene. From germline, CDR1 is SGHDT and CDR2 YYEEEE. The CDR3 has 13 residues. The germline V and J ends were trimmed by 1 base and 10 bases, with 12 bases remaining between them.

This clone was counted between two and nine times. DNA of the CDR3: TGTGCCAGTAAAGACTCCTCCACAGATACGCAGTATTTT. Translated, it gives CASKDSSTDTQYF. The genes are TRBV19 and TRBJ2-3, with unresolved D. The CDR3 runs 13 residues. V was shortened by 7 bases and J by 2 bases, with 10 bases between the two germline ends. Per the germline V gene, CDR1 is LNHDA and CDR2 is SQIVND (reference sequence).

The chain carries TRBV6-5 and TRBJ1-2; 7 nucleotides align to TRBD1. The CDR3 runs 11 residues. Germline CDR1 reads MNHEY; CDR2 reads SVGAGI. The V gene end was trimmed by 7 bases and the J gene end by 4 bases; junction bases not matched to a gene: 0. CDR3 in amino acids: CASTGGYGYTF. Written as DNA, the CDR3 is TGTGCCAGCACAGGGGGCTATGGCTACACCTTC.

This sequence joins TRBV11-2 and TRBJ2-2; D perhaps matches TRBD2 (7 bases). The CDR3 runs to 18 residues. From germline, CDR1 is SGHAT and CDR2 FQNNGV. V lost 2 bases, J lost 5 bases, and 21 bases lay in between. CDR3 sequence: CASSLWEGGLRGTGELFF. The CDR3 DNA reads as TGTGCCAGCAGCTTATGGGAAGGGGGGCTGCGGGGGACCGGGGAGCTGTTTTTT.

J is TRBJ1-3 and V is TRBV19; D is uncertain. V was pared by 1 base and J by 0 bases, with 10 bases between. Germline CDR1 and CDR2: LNHDA and SQIVND (reference sequence). This CDR3 is 16 amino acids long. The CDR3 is CASSIGGRRSGNTIYF. The CDR3 bases are TGTGCCAGTAGTATAGGAGGAAGGCGCTCTGGAAACACCATATATTTT.